This TCR beta chain appears in the sequencing data of a study of blood T cells in healthy people across ages. The V gene end was trimmed by 2 bases and the J gene end by 3 bases; junction bases not matched to a gene: 4. The CDR3 is 16 amino acids. Germline CDR1 and CDR2: MNHEY and SMNVEV (reference sequence). It was with a sample-barcoded 5' primer and a J-beta primer mix that a second PCR of about 6 to 12 cycles was run. Tagging of each cDNA molecule was performed by a template-switch adaptor with 12 random nucleotides. TCRdb independently ran MiXCR on the 5' RACE reads; one entry per CDR3 protein. Here the sample spans under 2 million distinct CDR3 sequences, about 31% being singletons. A few counts support this clonotype.

This sequence joins TRBV27 and TRBJ2-7; 13 positions match TRBD2. The sequenced sample was blood. This sequence was found in a woman aged 30 to 39 in good health. CDR3 in DNA: TGTGCCAGCAGTTTAGGGACTAGCGGGGCAAACTACGAGCAGTACTTC. Translated, it gives CASSLGTSGANYEQYF.